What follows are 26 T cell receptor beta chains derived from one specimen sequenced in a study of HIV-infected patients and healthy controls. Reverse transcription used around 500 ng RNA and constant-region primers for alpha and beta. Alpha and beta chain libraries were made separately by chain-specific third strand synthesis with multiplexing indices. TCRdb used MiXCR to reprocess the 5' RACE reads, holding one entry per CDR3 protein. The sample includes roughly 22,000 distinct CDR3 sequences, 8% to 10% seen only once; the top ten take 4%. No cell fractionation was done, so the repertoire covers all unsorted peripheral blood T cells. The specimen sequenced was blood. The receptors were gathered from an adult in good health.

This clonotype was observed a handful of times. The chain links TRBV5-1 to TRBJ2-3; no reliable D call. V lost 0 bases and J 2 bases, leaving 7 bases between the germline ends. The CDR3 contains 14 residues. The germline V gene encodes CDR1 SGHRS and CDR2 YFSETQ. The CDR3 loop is CASSLVGSTDTQYF. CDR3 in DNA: TGCGCCAGCAGCTTGGTAGGATCCACAGATACGCAGTATTTT.

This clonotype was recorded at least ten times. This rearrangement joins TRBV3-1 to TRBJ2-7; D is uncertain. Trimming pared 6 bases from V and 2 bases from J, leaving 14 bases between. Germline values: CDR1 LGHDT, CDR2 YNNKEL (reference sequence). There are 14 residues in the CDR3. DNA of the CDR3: TGTGCCAGCAGTCCAGAGGAGAAGGCCTACGAGCAGTACTTC. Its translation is CASSPEEKAYEQYF.

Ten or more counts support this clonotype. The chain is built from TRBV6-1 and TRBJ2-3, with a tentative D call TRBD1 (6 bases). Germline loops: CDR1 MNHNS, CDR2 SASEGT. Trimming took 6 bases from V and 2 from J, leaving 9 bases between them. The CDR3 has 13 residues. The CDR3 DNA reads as TGTGCCAGCAGCCAGGGGCCCACAGATACGCAGTATTTT. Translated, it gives CASSQGPTDTQYF.

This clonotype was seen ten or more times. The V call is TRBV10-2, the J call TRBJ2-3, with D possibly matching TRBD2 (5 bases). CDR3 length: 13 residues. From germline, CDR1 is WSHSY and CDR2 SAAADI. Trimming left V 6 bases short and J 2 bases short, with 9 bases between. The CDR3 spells CASREDSTDTQYF. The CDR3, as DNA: TGCGCCAGCAGGGAGGACTCCACAGATACGCAGTATTTT.

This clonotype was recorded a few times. The CDR3 coding sequence is TGTGCCAGCAGCTCAGCGGGGGGGGCGATCGAAGATACGCAGTATTTT. Translation: CASSSAGGAIEDTQYF. This chain links TRBV27 with TRBJ2-3, with 10 nucleotides matching TRBD2. This CDR3 has 16 amino acids. From germline, CDR1 is MNHEY and CDR2 SMNVEV (reference sequence). V gave up 6 bases and J gave up 5 bases; unmatched junction bases: 11.

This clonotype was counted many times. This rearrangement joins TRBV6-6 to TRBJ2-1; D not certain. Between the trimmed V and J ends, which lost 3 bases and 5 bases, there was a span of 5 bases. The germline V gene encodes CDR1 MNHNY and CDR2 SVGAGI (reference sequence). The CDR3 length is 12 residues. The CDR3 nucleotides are TGTGCCAGCAGTTATTATAACAATGAGCAGTTCTTC. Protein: CASSYYNNEQFF.

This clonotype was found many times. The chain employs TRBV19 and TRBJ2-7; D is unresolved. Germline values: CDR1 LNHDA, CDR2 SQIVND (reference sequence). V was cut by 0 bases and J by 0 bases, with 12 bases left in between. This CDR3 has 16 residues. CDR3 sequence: CASSIDLEESSYEQYF. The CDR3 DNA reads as TGTGCCAGTAGTATAGATCTCGAAGAGAGCTCCTACGAGCAGTACTTC.

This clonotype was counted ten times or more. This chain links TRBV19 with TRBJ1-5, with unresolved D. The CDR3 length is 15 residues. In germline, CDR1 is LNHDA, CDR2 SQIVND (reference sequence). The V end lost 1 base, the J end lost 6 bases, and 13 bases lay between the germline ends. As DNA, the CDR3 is TGTGCCAGTAGTATAGCCAGAGGTCTCGGTCAGCCCCAGCATTTT. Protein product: CASSIARGLGQPQHF. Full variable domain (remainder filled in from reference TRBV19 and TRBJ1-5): DGGITQSPKYLFRKEGQNVTLSCEQNLNHDAMYWYRQDPGQGLRLIYYSQIVNDFQKGDIAEGYSVSREKKESFPLTVTSAQKNPTAFYLCASSIARGLGQPQHFGDGTRLSIL.

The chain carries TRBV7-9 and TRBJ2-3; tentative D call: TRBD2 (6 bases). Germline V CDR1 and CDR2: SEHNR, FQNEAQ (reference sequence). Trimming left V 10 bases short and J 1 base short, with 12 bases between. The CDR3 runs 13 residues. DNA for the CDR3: TGTGCCACCAGGCCGGGGGGCACAGATACGCAGTATTTT. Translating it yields CATRPGGTDTQYF.

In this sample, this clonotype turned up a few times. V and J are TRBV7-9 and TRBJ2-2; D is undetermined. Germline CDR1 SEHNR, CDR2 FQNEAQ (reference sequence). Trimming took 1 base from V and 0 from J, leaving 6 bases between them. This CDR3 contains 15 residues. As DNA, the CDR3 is TGTGCCAGCAGCTTAGTGTCAACGAACACCGGGGAGCTGTTTTTT. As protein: CASSLVSTNTGELFF.

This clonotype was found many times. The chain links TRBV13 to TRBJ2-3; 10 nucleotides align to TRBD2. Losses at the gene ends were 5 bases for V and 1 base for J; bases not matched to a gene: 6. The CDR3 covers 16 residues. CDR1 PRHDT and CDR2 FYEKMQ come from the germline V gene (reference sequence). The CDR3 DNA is TGTGCCAGCAGCCCAGAGGGGACTAGCGGCACAGATACGCAGTATTTT. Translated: CASSPEGTSGTDTQYF.

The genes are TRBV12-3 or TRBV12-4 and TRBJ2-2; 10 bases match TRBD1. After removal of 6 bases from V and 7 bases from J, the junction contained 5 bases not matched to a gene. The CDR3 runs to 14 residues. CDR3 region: CASRHDRGRGELFF. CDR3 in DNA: TGTGCCAGCAGGCACGACAGGGGGCGCGGGGAGCTGTTTTTT.

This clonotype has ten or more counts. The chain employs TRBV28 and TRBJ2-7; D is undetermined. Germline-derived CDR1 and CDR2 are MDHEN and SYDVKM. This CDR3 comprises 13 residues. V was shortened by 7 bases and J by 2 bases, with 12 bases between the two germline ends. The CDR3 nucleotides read TGTGCCAGCATTGATTCGACACCCTACGAGCAGTACTTC. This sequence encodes CASIDSTPYEQYF.

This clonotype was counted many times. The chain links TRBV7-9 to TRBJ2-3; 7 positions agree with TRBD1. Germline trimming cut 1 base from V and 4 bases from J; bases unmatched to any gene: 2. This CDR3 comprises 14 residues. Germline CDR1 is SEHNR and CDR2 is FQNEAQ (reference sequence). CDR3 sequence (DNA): TGTGCCAGCAGCTTAGTCCAGGGGGCAGATACGCAGTATTTT. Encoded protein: CASSLVQGADTQYF.

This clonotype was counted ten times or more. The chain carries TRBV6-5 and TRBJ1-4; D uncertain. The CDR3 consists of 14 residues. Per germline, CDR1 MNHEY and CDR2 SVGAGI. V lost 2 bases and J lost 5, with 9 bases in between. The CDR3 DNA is TGTGCCAGCAGTTACGGACGGATAAATGAAAAACTGTTTTTT. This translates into CASSYGRINEKLFF.

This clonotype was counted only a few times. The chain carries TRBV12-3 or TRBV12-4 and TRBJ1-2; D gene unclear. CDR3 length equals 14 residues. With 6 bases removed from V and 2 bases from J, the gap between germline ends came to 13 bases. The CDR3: CASRSSTANYGYTF. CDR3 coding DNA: TGTGCCAGCAGAAGCTCGACTGCGAACTATGGCTACACCTTC.

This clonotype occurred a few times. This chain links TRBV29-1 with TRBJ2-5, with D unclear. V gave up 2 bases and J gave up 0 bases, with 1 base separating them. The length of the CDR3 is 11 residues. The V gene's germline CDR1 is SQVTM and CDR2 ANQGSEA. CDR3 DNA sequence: TGCAGCGTTGAAAACCAAGAGACCCAGTACTTC. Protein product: CSVENQETQYF.

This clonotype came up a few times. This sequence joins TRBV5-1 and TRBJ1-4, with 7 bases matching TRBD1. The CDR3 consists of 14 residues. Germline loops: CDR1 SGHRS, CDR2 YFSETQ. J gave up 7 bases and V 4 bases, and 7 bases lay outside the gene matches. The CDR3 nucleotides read TGCGCCAGCAGCCAGACAGGGCCGGGTGAAAAACTGTTTTTT. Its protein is CASSQTGPGEKLFF.

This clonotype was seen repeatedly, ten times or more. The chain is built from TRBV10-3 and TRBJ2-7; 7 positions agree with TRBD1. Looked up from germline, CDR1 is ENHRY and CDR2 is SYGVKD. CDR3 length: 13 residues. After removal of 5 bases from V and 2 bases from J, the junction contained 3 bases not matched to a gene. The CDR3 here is CAISRDSTYEQYF. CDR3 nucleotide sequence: TGTGCCATCAGTAGGGACAGCACCTACGAGCAGTACTTC.

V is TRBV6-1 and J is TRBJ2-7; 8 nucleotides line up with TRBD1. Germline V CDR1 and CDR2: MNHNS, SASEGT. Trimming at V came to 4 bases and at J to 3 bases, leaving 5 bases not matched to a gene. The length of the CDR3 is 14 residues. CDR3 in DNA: TGTGCCAGCAGTGCCGCCGACAGGGGCTACGAGCAGTACTTC. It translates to CASSAADRGYEQYF.

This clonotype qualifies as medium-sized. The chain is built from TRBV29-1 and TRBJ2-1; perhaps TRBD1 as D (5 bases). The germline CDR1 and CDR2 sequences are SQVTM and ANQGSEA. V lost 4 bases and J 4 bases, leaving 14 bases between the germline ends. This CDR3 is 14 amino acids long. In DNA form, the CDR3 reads TGCAGCGTTGTAGGGGCCCTAACGTACAATGAGCAGTTCTTC. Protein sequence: CSVVGALTYNEQFF.

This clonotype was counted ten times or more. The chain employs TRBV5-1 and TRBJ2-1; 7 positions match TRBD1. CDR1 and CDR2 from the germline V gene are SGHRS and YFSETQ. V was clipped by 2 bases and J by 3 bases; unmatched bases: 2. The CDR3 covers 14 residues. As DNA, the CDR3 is TGCGCCAGCAGCTTCAGGGGGTTCTACAATGAGCAGTTCTTC. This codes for CASSFRGFYNEQFF.

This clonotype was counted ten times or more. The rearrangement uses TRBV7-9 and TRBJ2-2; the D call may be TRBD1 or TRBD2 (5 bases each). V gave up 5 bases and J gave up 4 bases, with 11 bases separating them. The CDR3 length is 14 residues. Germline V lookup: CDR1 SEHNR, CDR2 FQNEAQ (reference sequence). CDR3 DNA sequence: TGTGCCAGCAGCGCGAGGGGCCCCACCGGGGAGCTGTTTTTT. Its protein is CASSARGPTGELFF.

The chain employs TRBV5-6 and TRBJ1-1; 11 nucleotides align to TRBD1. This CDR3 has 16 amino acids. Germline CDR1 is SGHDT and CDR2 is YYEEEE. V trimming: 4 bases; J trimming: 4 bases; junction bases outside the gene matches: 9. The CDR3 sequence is CASSPLGQGVSTEAFF. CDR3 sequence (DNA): TGTGCCAGCAGCCCCCTGGGACAGGGGGTGAGCACTGAAGCTTTCTTT.

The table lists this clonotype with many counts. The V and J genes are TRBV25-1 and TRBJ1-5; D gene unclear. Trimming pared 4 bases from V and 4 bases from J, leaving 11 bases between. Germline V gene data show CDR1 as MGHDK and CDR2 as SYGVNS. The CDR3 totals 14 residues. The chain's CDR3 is CASSGIQRNQPQHF. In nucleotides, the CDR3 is TGTGCCAGCAGTGGAATACAGAGAAATCAGCCCCAGCATTTT. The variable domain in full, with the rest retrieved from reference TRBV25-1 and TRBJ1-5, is EADIYQTPRYLVIGTGKKITLECSQTMGHDKMYWYQQDPGMELHLIHYSYGVNSTEKGDLSSESTVSRIRTEHFPLTLESARPSHTSQYLCASSGIQRNQPQHFGDGTRLSIL.

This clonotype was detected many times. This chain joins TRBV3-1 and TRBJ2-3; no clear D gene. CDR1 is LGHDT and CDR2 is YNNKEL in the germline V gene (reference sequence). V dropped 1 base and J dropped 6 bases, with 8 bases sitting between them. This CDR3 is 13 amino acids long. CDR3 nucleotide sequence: TGTGCCAGCAGCCAAGCCGACGGGGATACGCAGTATTTT. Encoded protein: CASSQADGDTQYF.